The table lists the clone carrying this TCR beta chain with many counts. The antigen is not known. The germline V and J ends were trimmed by 2 bases and 0 bases, with 4 bases remaining between them. Germline V CDR1 and CDR2: MNHEY, SVGEGT. The CDR3 has 13 residues. These data come from a study of early T cells in non-severe SARS-CoV-2 infection. Study as a whole: Whole-blood bulk RNA, unsorted, was sequenced, and chains were unpaired.

Unique molecular identifiers were attached to individual cDNA molecules. In TCRdb, the 5' RACE reads were re-called with MiXCR into one record per CDR3 protein. The repertoire consists of 59,000 or so distinct CDR3 sequences, with about 12% occurring once and the leading ten covering over 1.1%. Study results and limitations: CD4 and private specificities were missed by VDJdb matching, which favored anti-spike CD8 responses.

The material was whole blood, obtained at baseline. This clonotype originated in an adult who was a healthcare worker with PCR-confirmed SARS-CoV-2 infection or an uninfected control (not recorded which). This chain uses TRBV6-2 or TRBV6-3 with TRBJ1-2; the D is unclear. The CDR3 loop is CASSYGANYGYTF. As DNA, the CDR3 is TGTGCCAGCAGTTACGGGGCTAACTATGGCTACACCTTC.